The T cell receptor beta chain described here comes from a study of cytomegalovirus exposure and HLA in healthy donors. The CDR3 loop spans 16 amino acids. V lost 1 base, J lost 0 bases, and 5 bases stayed unmatched. Germline loops: CDR1 MGHRA, CDR2 YSYEKL. This clone is a singleton in its sample. What it recognizes is unknown. With 60 Vbeta and 13 Jbeta primers, the PCR was carried out. Only in-frame clones appear in the TCRdb table, and some are missing; sequencing was by immunoSEQ multiplex PCR. The data contain just over 70,000 clones, 74% of them singletons. Study results and limitations: Later analysis suggested most CMV-associated TCR beta chains were HLA-restricted.

Healthy bone marrow donors made up the cohort. The sequence came from a human donor in good health. V is TRBV4-1 and J is TRBJ1-2; 7 positions agree with TRBD1. Sequencing used PBMCs. This CDR3 reads CASSQGGQAPNYGYTF. In nucleotides, the CDR3 is TGCGCCAGCAGCCAAGGCGGACAGGCTCCTAACTATGGCTACACCTTC.